This T cell receptor beta chain was profiled in a study of OX40 agonist ivuxolimab in advanced cancers. General study results and limits: Partial responders receiving 0.1-3.0 mg/kg showed among the lowest clonal expansion. In a subset of nonresponders, normalized T-cell clonal expansion was also low. Clonal expansion from baseline to week 6 occurred in both CD4+ and CD8+ T cells.

Peripheral blood came from all dose cohorts at three timepoints. The method was immunoSEQ multiplex PCR; TCRdb's version includes in-frame clones alone and lacks a portion of them. The sample has about 30,000 clones, around 90% seen once. Trimming took off 1 base at V and 5 bases at J, with 20 bases between the two ends. The CDR3 is made up of 17 amino acids. Germline lookup yields CDR1 SGHVS and CDR2 FNYEAQ. Remarks on this clone: Its specificity is not known.

The TCR sequence derives from an adult with an advanced solid tumor such as melanoma, head and neck, liver or kidney cancer. Sequencing was performed on CD4+ or CD8+ T cells sorted from blood, taken in a trial of the OX40 agonist ivuxolimab. The chain employs TRBV7-6 and TRBJ2-5, with D tentatively TRBD1 (6 bases). The CDR3 sequence is CASSLGPYSTGRETQYF. CDR3 in DNA: TGTGCCAGCAGCTTAGGCCCCTACTCGACAGGACGCGAGACCCAGTACTTC.